This TCR beta chain was sequenced in a study of T cells in Graves' hyperthyroidism and ophthalmopathy (dated by TCRdb to the late 2010s). Some background on the complete study: Peripheral blood samples were taken at initial diagnosis, before any treatment was given. Whether ophthalmopathy could be predicted prospectively was tested in an independent validation cohort made up of 18 hyperthyroidism patients plus 17 patients who later progressed to ophthalmopathy. After blood sampling, hyperthyroidism patients were treated with methimazole at a starting dose of 30 mg daily, and ophthalmopathy patients were treated with high-dose intravenous methylprednisolone. The 100 or so discovery patients were divided at random into training and test sets in a 7:3 ratio. The paper reports TCR Vbeta CDR3 sequencing of approximately 130 peripheral blood samples: some 41 ophthalmopathy, fewer than 80 hyperthyroidism and around 17 progressor patients. To identify TCR V-J signatures that set the groups apart, the researchers used a discovery cohort of roughly 100 patients, made up of under 45 with Graves' ophthalmopathy and 57 with stable Graves' hyperthyroidism. In several Graves' hyperthyroidism patients, the study also compared T-cell repertoires from thyroid tissue with T-cell repertoires from blood.

Stable Graves' hyperthyroidism was defined as the absence of progression to ophthalmopathy over 18 months of follow-up. Hyperthyroidism patients were newly diagnosed, had a disease duration of under 2 months, and were aged 18 to 65 years. Patients with uncontrolled infections, other autoimmune diseases, pregnancy or lactation were excluded. Diagnoses were based on clinical symptoms, serum thyroxine and TRAb, thyroid ultrasound and orbital computed tomography. PBMCs were separated from roughly 10 ml of fresh peripheral blood using Ficoll-Paque density gradient centrifugation. Total RNA was extracted using Trizol reagent, and RNA quality was assessed on an Agilent 2100 Bioanalyzer. The CDR3 spans 13 residues, from the cysteine through the phenylalanine. Only the CDR3 portion is preserved as DNA: 39 bases, with reading frame beginning at the first base. CDR1 and CDR2 are read off the germline V gene as SQVTM and ANQGSEA. The V and J ends are trimmed by 0 bases and 4 bases, leaving 9 bases between them.

As concerns this clonotype: It has no known antigen specificity. No base-level quality is on record; no much larger clone is a single base apart.

The study at large found these results: Most expanded thyroid clonotypes (frequency above 0.001) were also detected in blood, suggesting blood repertoires may reflect thyroid immune responses. In validation, the model predicted progression to ophthalmopathy with approximately 69% sensitivity and around 72% specificity, a median of 6.5 months before onset. A model built on a 13 V-J signature distinguished ophthalmopathy from stable hyperthyroidism, reaching about 88% sensitivity and under 84% specificity in cross-validation and 80%/75% in testing. No statistical method was used to set the sample size in advance, and investigators knew the group allocation.

Amplification of TCR beta CDR3 regions was carried out from RNA transcripts. The first round of RT-PCR for the TCR CDR3 was performed with the HTBI primer set and the Qiagen OneStep RT-PCR kit. The libraries were constructed in a second round of multiplex PCR and then size-selected and purified. The libraries were sequenced on an Illumina HiSeq2000 using paired-end 100 bp reads. The published analysis was carried out like this. Raw data were processed with SOAPnuke, discarding reads with adapters, uncalled bases, mean Phred below 15, or no exact constant-primer or identifier match. High-quality paired reads were merged using COPE v1.2.5, and each unique nucleotide sequence was defined as a clonotype. MiTCR v1.1 was used to align clonotypes to the IMGT TRBV, TRBD and TRBJ reference segments. The analysis was restricted to V-J combinations with a frequency above 0.0001, which together covered just over 98% of the repertoires. The TCS score was defined as F50 (clonal expansion) divided by E x V (chaos), with BLOSUM62-based TCRdist calculated between CDR3 peptides within each V-J. Welch's t-statistics and random forest reduced around 520 V-J features to 13, which were used in a naive Bayes classifier (R e1071). The Morisita-Horn index was used to measure how similar the thyroid and blood repertoires were. TCRdb passed the public sequencing reads through fastp at Q25 and MiXCR, retaining productive beta sequences. Rows are combined by CDR3 protein, so each entry shows the most common genes and DNA. The V and J calls and clone size are TCRdb's, not the authors'. The sample data list 800,000 or so distinct CDR3 sequences, and roughly 40% of these were observed just once. The ten largest clones capture roughly 8.3% of the sample.

Sequenced input: blood. The chain couples TRBV29-1 to TRBJ1-1, with the D gene too uncertain to name. This clonotype was obtained from a man aged 18 to 29 with Graves' hyperthyroidism. The DNA sequence is given as TGCAGCGTTGAAGAGGTGACGGGCACTGAAGCTTTCTTT. This translates into CSVEEVTGTEAFF.